The sequence of this T cell receptor beta chain was determined in a study of CD8 T cells in Susac syndrome. The CDR3 is 13 residues long. V was cut by 5 bases and J by 5 bases, with 10 bases left in between. Germline CDR1 is LNHDA and CDR2 is SQIVND (reference sequence). A quantity of roughly 0.5 to 1 ug RNA underwent reverse transcription using random hexamers. TCRdb analysed the immunoSEQ multiplex PCR reads with MiXCR anew, one entry per CDR3 protein. Among approximately 190,000 distinct CDR3 sequences listed, 95% were seen once. The sequence was collected from a human donor with Susac syndrome. What was sequenced was CD8+ T cells from PBMCs. The chain is built from TRBV19 and TRBJ1-5, with D unresolved. The DNA for the CDR3 is TGTGCCAGTAGTCCAGGAGGGCATCAGCCCCAGCATTTT. Amino acid sequence: CASSPGGHQPQHF.